The 31 T cell receptor beta chains in this list originate from one sample, sequenced in a study of T cell responses to AZD1222 COVID-19 vaccine. Profiling relied on immunoSEQ multiplex PCR, and the TCRdb table lists in-frame clones only, not all of them. The data contain 90,000 to 95,000 clones, 85% to 90% of them seen just once; the ten biggest clones take up about a tenth. The sequencing used peripheral blood, collected on day 0 of AZD1222 vaccination. The receptor source for this set is an adult in good health.

This clone was observed a single time. The rearrangement links TRBV6-5 to TRBJ2-7; 7 bases are a match to TRBD2. Germline loops: CDR1 MNHEY, CDR2 SVGAGI. The CDR3 contains 14 residues. The trim removed 5 bases at V and 5 bases at J, leaving 9 bases unmatched. The CDR3 nucleotides read TGTGCCAGCAGTAGCCCCGGGAGGCCGGACGAGCAGTACTTC. Amino acid sequence: CASSSPGRPDEQYF.

The chain combines TRBV12-3 or TRBV12-4 with TRBJ1-3; the D is unclear. This CDR3 comprises 12 residues. V was clipped by 6 bases and J by 9 bases, with 12 bases between them. This chain's CDR3 is CASSLVRGTIYF. The CDR3 DNA reads as TGTGCCAGCAGCCTCGTCCGGGGCACCATATATTTT.

This rearrangement joins TRBV3-1 (or the pseudogene TRBV3-2) to TRBJ2-7; D gene ambiguous. This CDR3 is built from 15 residues. V was pared by 1 base and J by 0 bases, with 10 bases between. CDR1 and CDR2 from the germline V gene are LGHDT and YNNKEL (reference sequence). The CDR3 sequence is CASSQGIHSSYEQYF. CDR3 DNA: TGTGCCAGCAGCCAAGGTATCCATAGCTCCTACGAGCAGTACTTC.

V is TRBV6-5 and J is TRBJ1-2; 7 bases match TRBD1. The germline V gene encodes CDR1 MNHEY and CDR2 SVGAGI. CDR3 length: 13 amino acids. Trimming took 6 bases from V and 5 from J; bases not matched to a gene: 6. CDR3 region: CASRKGQTYGYTF. Here the CDR3 DNA reads TGTGCCAGCAGGAAGGGACAGACGTATGGCTACACCTTC.

This rearrangement joins TRBV7-2 to TRBJ2-5, with 7 bases identical to TRBD1. CDR1 and CDR2 from the germline V gene are SGHTA and FQGNSA. This CDR3 is built from 14 residues. V lost 5 bases to trimming and J lost 5 bases; unmatched junction nucleotides: 8. DNA for the CDR3: TGTGCCAGCAGCCCGGACAGGTTGGGGGAGACCCAGTACTTC. Translated: CASSPDRLGETQYF.

Turning to this clone: Relative to the germline gene, one junction end is altered; a read error may explain this. This chain links TRBV6-5 with TRBJ2-3, with D hard to call. CDR1 and CDR2 from the germline V gene are MNHEY and SVGAGI. The CDR3 has 15 residues. The CDR3 is CASSDSWGPSATQYF. CDR3 in DNA: TGTGCCAGCAGTGACTCTTGGGGTCCGTCGGCTACGCAGTATTTT.

The chain is built from TRBV29-1 and TRBJ1-4; D is perhaps TRBD1 (6 bases). The germline V and J ends were trimmed by 5 bases and 6 bases, with 16 bases remaining between them. The CDR3 has 14 residues. Germline CDR1 reads SQVTM; CDR2 reads ANQGSEA. CDR3 coding DNA: TGCAGCGTTACCCCACAGGGCGGAGATGAAAAACTGTTTTTT. Amino acid sequence: CSVTPQGGDEKLFF.

V usage is TRBV28 and J usage is TRBJ1-2, with D possibly TRBD1 on 6 matching bases. CDR1 MDHEN and CDR2 SYDVKM come from the germline V gene. V was shortened by 3 bases and J by 0 bases, with 11 bases between the two germline ends. The CDR3 length is 15 residues. CDR3 coding DNA: TGTGCCAGCAGTTTGGGGGGGCCCGCTAACTATGGCTACACCTTC. The encoded protein is CASSLGGPANYGYTF.

V usage is TRBV18 and J usage is TRBJ1-1, with unresolved D. The CDR3 is 14 residues long. Germline-derived CDR1 and CDR2 are KGHSH and LQKENI. Trimming removed 4 bases at V and 1 base at J, with 10 bases between. The CDR3 DNA sequence: TGTGCCAGCTCACGGGCGGGCGGGAACACTGAAGCTTTCTTT. Protein: CASSRAGGNTEAFF. Together with reference TRBV18 and TRBJ1-1, the CDR3 gives the full variable domain: NAGVMQNPRHLVRRRGQEARLRCSPMKGHSHVYWYRQLPEEGLKFMVYLQKENIIDESGMPKERFSAEFPKEGPSILRIQQVVRGDSAAYFCASSRAGGNTEAFFGQGTRLTVV.

DNA for the CDR3: TGTGCCAGCAGAAGACAGGTTCTCCATCAGCCCCAGCATTTT. The encoded protein is CASRRQVLHQPQHF. The V and J genes are TRBV7-9 and TRBJ1-5; weak D call: TRBD1 (6 bases). Per germline, CDR1 SEHNR and CDR2 FQNEAQ (reference sequence). CDR3 length equals 14 residues. Trimming stripped 6 bases from V and 5 bases from J, with 14 bases between. The full variable domain, in which reference TRBV7-9 and TRBJ1-5 provide the parts outside the CDR3, is DTGVSQNPRHKITKRGQNVTFRCDPISEHNRLYWYRQTLGQGPEFLTYFQNEAQLEKSRLLSDRFSAERPKGSFSTLEIQRTEQGDSAMYLCASRRQVLHQPQHFGDGTRLSIL.

This clone was picked up one time. The V and J genes are TRBV4-2 and TRBJ2-7; 7 bases fit TRBD2. Germline V gene sequence: CDR1 LGHNA, CDR2 YNFKEQ. This CDR3 has 15 amino acids. V shed 4 bases and J 0 bases; nucleotides not matched to a gene: 6. CDR3 sequence (DNA): TGTGCCAGCAGCCGGGATCGGGGGGTCTCCTACGAGCAGTACTTC. It specifies CASSRDRGVSYEQYF.

This rearrangement joins TRBV19 to TRBJ1-4; D is ambiguous. Trimming shortened V by 5 bases and J by 8 bases, and 12 bases separated the two germline ends. Germline V CDR1 and CDR2: LNHDA, SQIVND (reference sequence). The CDR3 runs 13 residues. CDR3: CASSRVSREKLFF. The CDR3 DNA follows: TGTGCCAGTAGTCGCGTTTCGCGGGAAAAACTGTTTTTT.

The chain couples TRBV30 to TRBJ1-3; D is uncertain. The CDR3 is 12 residues long. V lost 3 bases, J lost 10 bases, and 13 bases lay in between. Germline-derived CDR1 and CDR2 are GTSNPN and SVGIG (reference sequence). The CDR3 DNA reads as TGTGCCTGGAGGCAAGCGGTGGCTACCATATATTTT. Protein sequence: CAWRQAVATIYF. Using reference TRBV30 and TRBJ1-3 for the parts outside the CDR3, the full variable domain is SQTIHQWPATLVQPVGSPLSLECTVEGTSNPNLYWYRQAAGRGLQLLFYSVGIGQISSEVPQNLSASRPQDRQFILSSKKLLLSDSGFYLCAWRQAVATIYFGEGSWLTVV.

This clone came up once. This chain joins TRBV29-1 and TRBJ2-4; TRBD2 might be the D (6 bases). V lost 3 bases, J lost 1 base, and 10 bases lay in between. The CDR3 consists of 14 residues. Looked up from germline, CDR1 is SQVTM and CDR2 is ANQGSEA. CDR3 in amino acids: CSVDTGAAKNIQYF. The DNA for the CDR3 is TGCAGCGTTGATACGGGAGCGGCCAAAAACATTCAGTACTTC.

This clone was seen only a few times. The V and J genes are TRBV7-8 and TRBJ2-3; D is unresolved. Germline V gene sequence: CDR1 SGHVS, CDR2 FQNEAQ. The ends were cut back, 3 bases at V and 4 bases at J, with 11 bases in the middle. The CDR3 has 14 residues. CDR3 sequence reads: CASSLGNLADTQYF. CDR3 DNA: TGTGCCAGCAGCTTGGGTAATCTGGCAGATACGCAGTATTTT.

V usage is TRBV19 and J usage is TRBJ1-1; D not resolved. Per the germline V gene, CDR1 is LNHDA and CDR2 is SQIVND (reference sequence). Deletions cut 6 bases from V and 5 bases from J, with 7 bases between. The CDR3 is made up of 11 amino acids. CDR3 residues: CASRGATEAFF. The CDR3 coding sequence is TGTGCCAGTAGGGGTGCGACTGAAGCTTTCTTT.

This clone has only one observation. The chain employs TRBV13 and TRBJ2-4, with D perhaps being TRBD1 or TRBD2 (5 bases each). The CDR3 contains 14 residues. Germline-derived CDR1 and CDR2 are PRHDT and FYEKMQ (reference sequence). V was cut by 3 bases and J by 6 bases, with 12 bases left in between. CDR3 in DNA: TGTGCCAGCAGCTTGAGGGGTGGGACAAACATTCAGTACTTC. This codes for CASSLRGGTNIQYF.

The V call is TRBV10-2, the J call TRBJ2-7, with 8 bases matching TRBD2. Losses at the gene ends were 8 bases for V and 7 bases for J; bases not matched to a gene: 7. This CDR3 comprises 12 residues. CDR1 WSHSY and CDR2 SAAADI come from the germline V gene. CDR3 DNA sequence: TGCGCCAGCCTCCACCCGGGGGGGGAGCAGTACTTC. Its protein is CASLHPGGEQYF.

The chain links TRBV30 to TRBJ2-7, with no clear D. The V and J ends lost 3 bases and 3 bases respectively, with 12 bases between them. The germline V gene encodes CDR1 GTSNPN and CDR2 SVGIG (reference sequence). CDR3 length: 13 residues. CDR3 sequence reads: CAWRRLLYYEQYF. The CDR3 nucleotides read TGTGCCTGGAGAAGACTTCTCTACTACGAGCAGTACTTC.

The rearrangement joins TRBV7-2 to TRBJ1-2; D unresolved. CDR1 and CDR2 (germline): SGHTA, FQGNSA. Between the trimmed V and J ends, which lost 1 base and 4 bases, there was a span of 13 bases. This CDR3 region has 15 residues. CDR3: CASSLDGRNPYGYTF. CDR3 bases: TGTGCCAGCAGCTTAGATGGCCGCAACCCCTATGGCTACACCTTC.

The chain recombines TRBV28 with TRBJ1-4; D possibly corresponds to TRBD1 (6 bases). V lost 2 bases and J lost 1, with 8 bases in between. The CDR3 runs to 15 residues. Germline CDR1 is MDHEN and CDR2 is SYDVKM. For the CDR3, the DNA is TGTGCCAGCAGTTTAGGAGGGGGAACTAATGAAAAACTGTTTTTT. This sequence encodes CASSLGGGTNEKLFF. Looking up the rest from reference TRBV28 and TRBJ1-4 gives the full variable domain: DVKVTQSSRYLVKRTGEKVFLECVQDMDHENMFWYRQDPGLGLRLIYFSYDVKMKEKGDIPEGYSVSREKKERFSLILESASTNQTSMYLCASSLGGGTNEKLFFGSGTQLSVL.

This chain connects TRBV9 to TRBJ1-2, with 7 bases identical to TRBD1. V shed 3 bases and J 4 bases; nucleotides not matched to a gene: 18. This CDR3 is built from 18 residues. Germline loops: CDR1 SGDLS, CDR2 YYNGEE. The CDR3 nucleotides are TGTGCCAGCAGCGCGACGGACAGGCTTAGGTGGGGTATCTATGGCTACACCTTC. It specifies CASSATDRLRWGIYGYTF.

This chain links TRBV7-9 with TRBJ1-2; a weak D match, TRBD1 (6 bases). This CDR3 contains 16 residues. V lost 5 bases and J 4 bases, leaving 20 bases between the germline ends. CDR1 SEHNR and CDR2 FQNEAQ come from the germline V gene (reference sequence). The CDR3 is CASSPPRGEGGYGYTF. The DNA for the CDR3 is TGTGCCAGCAGCCCCCCGAGGGGGGAAGGCGGCTATGGCTACACCTTC. Variable domain in full (rest from reference TRBV7-9 and TRBJ1-2): DTGVSQNPRHKITKRGQNVTFRCDPISEHNRLYWYRQTLGQGPEFLTYFQNEAQLEKSRLLSDRFSAERPKGSFSTLEIQRTEQGDSAMYLCASSPPRGEGGYGYTFGSGTRLTVV.

The chain employs TRBV3-1 (or the pseudogene TRBV3-2) and TRBJ1-6; D might be TRBD1 (6 bases). Trimming stripped 4 bases from V and 10 bases from J, with 11 bases between. The CDR3 length is 13 residues. In germline, CDR1 is LGHDT, CDR2 YNNKEL (reference sequence). This chain's CDR3 is CASSPGVGSPLHF. The CDR3 bases are TGTGCCAGCAGCCCAGGGGTAGGCTCACCCCTCCACTTT.

V usage is TRBV2 and J usage is TRBJ2-4, with a possible D match to TRBD2 (6 bases). The V end was cut by 3 bases, the J end by 10 bases, with 10 bases between. Germline V gene data show CDR1 as SNHLY and CDR2 as FYNNEI. This CDR3 spans 12 amino acids. Here the CDR3 DNA reads TGTGCCAGCAGTGAGAGCGGGCTGATTCAGTACTTC. It translates to CASSESGLIQYF.

This chain links TRBV5-1 with TRBJ2-7; D is unresolved. The germline V gene has CDR1 SGHRS and CDR2 YFSETQ. The V end lost 4 bases, the J end lost 2 bases, and 16 bases lay between the germline ends. The CDR3 consists of 15 residues. This CDR3 reads CASSPGGMQAYEQYF. In DNA form, the CDR3 reads TGCGCCAGCAGCCCGGGTGGGATGCAAGCCTACGAGCAGTACTTC.

The J gene is TRBJ2-7, the V gene TRBV5-1, with 7 bases identical to TRBD1. The CDR3 contains 15 residues. Germline-derived CDR1 and CDR2 are SGHRS and YFSETQ. Trimming at V came to 0 bases and at J to 3 bases, leaving 6 bases not matched to a gene. CDR3 loop: CASSLARQGLYEQYF. In nucleotides, the CDR3 is TGCGCCAGCAGCTTGGCCAGACAGGGTCTCTACGAGCAGTACTTC.

The V call is TRBV6-7, the J call TRBJ1-2, with a weak D call TRBD1 (5 bases). TRBV6-7 is filed as an ORF, its function uncertain. V was shortened by 1 base and J by 3 bases, with 15 bases between the two germline ends. This CDR3 contains 16 residues. The CDR3 loop is CASSYFPGLGDYGYTF. The CDR3 DNA sequence: TGTGCCAGCAGTTACTTCCCGGGACTCGGGGACTATGGCTACACCTTC.

For this clone: This specimen includes other DNA sequences encoding the same CDR3. The chain links TRBV3-1 (or the pseudogene TRBV3-2) to TRBJ1-4; TRBD1 matches at 9 bases. This CDR3 has 15 residues. J lost 8 bases, V lost 1 base, and 5 bases had no gene match. CDR1 and CDR2 (germline): LGHDT, YNNKEL (reference sequence). The CDR3 sequence: CASSQAGTGNEKLFF. Written as DNA, the CDR3 is TGTGCCAGCAGCCAAGCGGGGACAGGGAACGAAAAACTGTTTTTT.

This clone was counted a few times. The V and J genes are TRBV19 and TRBJ2-3; D ambiguous. The CDR3 extends over 14 amino acids. Germline values: CDR1 LNHDA, CDR2 SQIVND (reference sequence). Deletions cut 1 base from V and 2 bases from J, with 7 bases between. CDR3 sequence reads: CASSIGLATDTQYF. The CDR3 DNA reads TGTGCCAGTAGTATAGGACTCGCCACAGATACGCAGTATTTT.

The rearrangement joins TRBV7-2 to TRBJ1-5, with D possibly being TRBD1 (5 bases). This CDR3 region has 12 residues. Germline assignment: CDR1 SGHTA and CDR2 FQGNSA. Trimming took off 5 bases at V and 9 bases at J, with 11 bases between the two ends. CDR3 protein: CASSPGGGPQHF. The CDR3 DNA reads TGTGCCAGCAGCCCAGGTGGGGGGCCCCAGCATTTT.